The 21 T cell receptor beta chains given below trace back to one sample, sequenced in a study of metastatic and nonmetastatic thyroid tumors. MiXCR was used by TCRdb to re-call the PCR reads. The sample yields fewer than 7,000 clones, approximately 29% seen once. No treatment of any kind had been given to any patient before thyroid surgery. The sequenced sample consisted of tumor tissue. The receptors shown here come from a female donor with papillary thyroid cancer or a benign thyroid nodule (not recorded which). Some clones in this sample may be carry-over from other donors' samples.

V gene TRBV7-9 combines with J gene TRBJ2-7; D not certain. Germline lookup yields CDR1 SEHNR and CDR2 FQNEAQ (reference sequence). The CDR3 has 15 amino acids. The ends were cut back, 7 bases at V and 2 bases at J, with 18 bases in the middle. In DNA, the CDR3 is TGTGCCAGCACGGATACCGACCGTCCCCCCTACGAGCAGTACTTC. It specifies CASTDTDRPPYEQYF. The full variable domain, its missing parts supplied by reference TRBV7-9 and TRBJ2-7, is DTGVSQNPRHKITKRGQNVTFRCDPISEHNRLYWYRQTLGQGPEFLTYFQNEAQLEKSRLLSDRFSAERPKGSFSTLEIQRTEQGDSAMYLCASTDTDRPPYEQYFGPGTRLTVT.

The chain carries TRBV5-1 and TRBJ2-1, with 16 bases identical to TRBD2. Germline V lookup: CDR1 SGHRS, CDR2 YFSETQ. CDR3 length equals 14 residues. V gave up 4 bases and J gave up 10 bases; unmatched junction bases: 2. The CDR3 sequence is CASSQGLAGGEQFF. DNA for the CDR3: TGCGCCAGCAGCCAGGGACTAGCGGGAGGGGAGCAGTTCTTC.

To note about this clone: One end of the junction varies from germline; a read error may be responsible. This rearrangement joins TRBV5-1 to TRBJ1-6, with D uncertain. This CDR3 region has 14 residues. The germline CDR1 and CDR2 sequences are SGHRS and YFSETQ. The CDR3 sequence is CDSSLWFHNSPLHF. The CDR3, as DNA: TGCGACAGCAGCTTGTGGTTCCATAATTCACCGCTCCACTTT.

This clone was observed many times. The chain links TRBV7-3 to TRBJ2-1; no definite D call. Trimming pared 5 bases from V and 2 bases from J, leaving 13 bases between. Germline CDR1 and CDR2: SGHTA and FQGTGA. The CDR3 loop spans 15 amino acids. The CDR3 reads CASSPGSSAYNEQFF. Here the CDR3 DNA reads TGTGCCAGCAGCCCCGGGTCCAGCGCCTACAATGAGCAGTTCTTC.

By proportion, this clone is medium-sized. The genes are TRBV3-1 and TRBJ1-6, with 10 bases that match TRBD1. Germline V CDR1 and CDR2: LGHDT, YNNKEL (reference sequence). V lost 1 base and J lost 5; bases outside the gene matches: 2. The CDR3 is 16 residues long. CDR3 DNA: TGTGCCAGCAGCCAAGGTGGGACAGGGGATAATTCACCCCTCCACTTT. As protein: CASSQGGTGDNSPLHF.

As concerns this clone: One base away lies a much larger clone, so this may be a sequencing read error. This chain links TRBV6-1 with TRBJ2-1; D is perhaps TRBD1 (5 bases). Germline loops: CDR1 MNHNS, CDR2 SASEGT. V gave up 3 bases and J gave up 0 bases, with 18 bases separating them. This CDR3 spans 18 amino acids. CDR3 in DNA: TGTGCCAGCAGTGACTTTGGGTGGGGCCGCCGCTCCTACAATGAGCAGTTCTTC. This gives the protein CASSDFGWGRRSYNEQFF.

The table lists this clone with a few counts. The J gene is TRBJ2-7, the V gene TRBV27; no clear D. V lost 6 bases, J lost 3 bases, and 6 bases lay in between. Germline assignment: CDR1 MNHEY and CDR2 SMNVEV (reference sequence). There are 11 residues in the CDR3. The CDR3 region is CASSLIYEQYF. CDR3 DNA: TGTGCCAGCAGCCTCATCTACGAGCAGTACTTC.

By share of the sample, this clone is medium-sized (0.01 to 0.1%). The chain is built from TRBV5-8 and TRBJ1-2; 7 nucleotides match TRBD1. V lost 4 bases and J lost 8; bases outside the gene matches: 8. The germline CDR1 and CDR2 sequences are SGHTS and YDEGEE. The CDR3 sequence is 13 residues long. The CDR3 coding sequence is TGTGCCAGCAGCCTGGACAGGAACGGGGGCTACACCTTC. Translating gives CASSLDRNGGYTF.

In its sample, this clone was seen a few times. This rearrangement joins TRBV6-1 to TRBJ1-4; TRBD1 agrees at 9 bases. The trim removed 1 base at V and 7 bases at J, leaving 4 bases unmatched. This CDR3 has 15 residues. Germline values: CDR1 MNHNS, CDR2 SASEGT. CDR3 nucleotide sequence: TGTGCCAGCAGTGAAGGGGGACAGGGTTTTGAAAAACTGTTTTTT. As protein: CASSEGGQGFEKLFF.

This clone has more than one count but fewer than ten. The chain links TRBV7-8 to TRBJ1-1, with no clear D. CDR3 size: 12 residues. Germline assignment: CDR1 SGHVS and CDR2 FQNEAQ. Between the trimmed V and J ends, which lost 5 bases and 2 bases, there was a span of 6 bases. Written as DNA, the CDR3 is TGTGCCAGCAGCCACACTAACACTGAAGCTTTCTTT. Translated, it gives CASSHTNTEAFF.

The chain joins TRBV30 to TRBJ1-6; D remains unclear. Germline assignment: CDR1 GTSNPN and CDR2 SVGIG (reference sequence). This CDR3 is built from 14 residues. V was trimmed by 6 bases and J by 0 bases, leaving 9 bases between them. The DNA of the CDR3 is TGTGCCTGCGTCAGTGGCTCCTATAATTCACCCCTCCACTTT. Protein sequence: CACVSGSYNSPLHF. The full variable domain, rest sourced from reference TRBV30 and TRBJ1-6, is SQTIHQWPATLVQPVGSPLSLECTVEGTSNPNLYWYRQAAGRGLQLLFYSVGIGQISSEVPQNLSASRPQDRQFILSSKKLLLSDSGFYLCACVSGSYNSPLHFGNGTRLTVT.

At least ten counts were recorded for this clone. The genes are TRBV11-1 and TRBJ1-2; D gene ambiguous. Germline lookup yields CDR1 SGHAT and CDR2 FQDESV (reference sequence). The ends were cut back, 1 base at V and 5 bases at J, with 14 bases in the middle. CDR3 size: 15 residues. As DNA, the CDR3 is TGTGCCAGCAGCTTAGAGGCAGAGGACCCTTATGGCTACACCTTC. As protein: CASSLEAEDPYGYTF.

This clone was seen at least ten times. This chain joins TRBV4-1 and TRBJ2-3; the match to TRBD2 covers 11 bases. Germline assignment: CDR1 MGHRA and CDR2 YSYEKL. CDR3 length equals 22 residues. The J segment lost 3 bases and the V segment lost 0 bases, leaving 20 bases of the junction unmatched. CDR3 residues: CASSQDPPTLAGGRGRTDTQYF. CDR3 sequence (DNA): TGCGCCAGCAGCCAAGACCCGCCGACGCTAGCGGGAGGCCGGGGTAGGACAGATACGCAGTATTTT.

V and J are TRBV30 and TRBJ2-7, with 8 bases fitting TRBD1. The germline V gene encodes CDR1 GTSNPN and CDR2 SVGIG (reference sequence). CDR3 length: 15 residues. V lost 2 bases, J lost 2 bases, and 8 bases stayed unmatched. CDR3 coding DNA: TGTGCCTGGAGTCCTAGTAGGACAGGGACCTACGAGCAGTACTTC. Translated: CAWSPSRTGTYEQYF.

This clone was counted at least ten times. The gene calls are TRBV7-3 and TRBJ2-1, with D perhaps matching TRBD1 (6 bases). CDR1 SGHTA and CDR2 FQGTGA come from the germline V gene. The CDR3 covers 15 residues. With 1 base removed from V and 4 bases from J, the gap between germline ends came to 11 bases. The CDR3 spells CASSLSGTLYNEQFF. CDR3 nucleotides: TGTGCCAGCAGCTTAAGTGGGACACTTTACAATGAGCAGTTCTTC.

The V gene is TRBV7-2, the J gene TRBJ2-7; D assignment may be TRBD1 or TRBD2 (5 bases each). Trimming stripped 5 bases from V and 13 bases from J, with 21 bases between. The CDR3 length is 13 residues. From germline, CDR1 is SGHTA and CDR2 FQGNSA. The CDR3: CASSVYRDRRLYF. CDR3 nucleotides: TGTGCCAGCAGCGTCTACCGGGACCGCCGGCTTTACTTC.

The CDR3: CAWTGGNFPDTQYF. The CDR3 DNA reads TGTGCCTGGACAGGGGGTAATTTTCCAGATACGCAGTATTTT. The chain employs TRBV30 and TRBJ2-3, with 7 bases that match TRBD1. There are 14 residues in the CDR3. Germline V gives CDR1 GTSNPN, CDR2 SVGIG (reference sequence). J lost 4 bases, V lost 4 bases, and 8 bases had no gene match.

In its sample, this clone was seen many times. Given a much more abundant clone one base away, this may be a read error. This CDR3 is missing its conserved last phenylalanine or tryptophan, likely due to a read error. The chain joins TRBV20-1 to TRBJ2-1; TRBD1 aligns across 9 bases. The CDR3 loop spans 17 amino acids. Germline CDR1 and CDR2: DFQATT and SNEGSKA (reference sequence). V shed 3 bases and J 6 bases; nucleotides not matched to a gene: 15. CDR3 DNA sequence: TGCAGTGCTAGCGGGACAGGGTTTTTTCAATGGGGCAATGAGCAGTTCTCC. Protein: CSASGTGFFQWGNEQFS.

The CDR3 sequence is CSARAYGGRYGYTF. As DNA, the CDR3 is TGCAGTGCTAGAGCCTACGGGGGGCGGTATGGCTACACCTTC. The chain combines TRBV20-1 with TRBJ1-2, with a possible D match to TRBD1 (6 bases). This CDR3 is 14 amino acids long. Germline V gene sequence: CDR1 DFQATT, CDR2 SNEGSKA (reference sequence). Trimming removed 1 base at V and 5 bases at J, with 14 bases between.

The CDR3 spells CSARTGESSYNSPLHF. In DNA form, the CDR3 reads TGCAGTGCTCGCACGGGGGAAAGCTCCTATAATTCACCCCTCCACTTT. This chain uses TRBV20-1 with TRBJ1-6, with D possibly TRBD1 on 5 matching bases. The CDR3 totals 16 residues. Trimming pared 5 bases from V and 0 bases from J, leaving 14 bases between. Germline V lookup: CDR1 DFQATT, CDR2 SNEGSKA (reference sequence).

As for this clone: An end of the junction differs from the germline gene, which may be a read error. The rearrangement joins TRBV5-5 to TRBJ1-6; the D is unclear. Looked up from germline, CDR1 is SGHKS and CDR2 is YYEKEE (reference sequence). The CDR3 extends over 16 amino acids. The CDR3 region is CDSSFGRGVANSPLHF. In DNA, the CDR3 is TGTGACAGCAGCTTCGGGAGAGGAGTGGCTAATTCACCCCTCCACTTT.